This is a list of T cell receptor beta chains from one sample in a study of blood T cell repertoires in COVID-19. Profiled with immunoSEQ multiplex PCR; TCRdb holds only in-frame clones, not every one. The sample shows about 240,000 clones, around 86% of them seen only once. Sequenced input: peripheral blood. These receptors all stem from a woman in her 70s with active or convalescent COVID-19. Both conserved end residues are part of each CDR3. A D gene is named only where the DNA matches it firmly. Not every row has a clone size; where given, it reads once, few, many or a size class.

>TRBV6-2/TRBV6-3|TRBD1|TRBJ1-1|-
CASSSPTSGTVGPNTEAFF
TGTGCCAGCAGTTCCCCAACTTCCGGGACAGTCGGACCGAACACTGAAGCTTTCTTT
>TRBV7-2|TRBD1|TRBJ1-1|-
CASSPRQGGGNTEAFF
TGTGCCAGCAGCCCGAGACAGGGTGGGGGGAACACTGAAGCTTTCTTT
>TRBV7-9|-|TRBJ2-7|-
CASSHPSKLAGSYEQYF
TGTGCCAGCAGCCACCCCTCCAAGCTAGCAGGATCCTACGAGCAGTACTTC
>TRBV5-1|TRBD1|TRBJ2-1|-
CASSPDRGHGNEQFF
TGCGCCAGCAGCCCGGACAGGGGGCATGGCAATGAGCAGTTCTTC
>TRBV11-2|-|TRBJ1-1|-
CASSLERGTEAFF
TGTGCCAGCAGCTTAGAGAGAGGTACTGAAGCTTTCTTT
>TRBV3-1/TRBV3-2|-|TRBJ2-5|-
CASSRTPGGVETQYF
TGTGCCAGCAGCAGGACCCCGGGGGGCGTAGAGACCCAGTACTTC
>TRBV29-1|TRBD2|TRBJ2-7|few
CSVLQRGGFYEQYF
TGCAGCGTTCTCCAAAGGGGAGGGTTTTACGAGCAGTACTTC
>TRBV10-3|-|TRBJ1-2|-
CAISTDRIYGYTF
TGTGCCATCAGTACGGACAGAATCTATGGCTACACCTTC
>TRBV7-8|-|TRBJ1-1|-
CASTIGRGRGSTEAFF
TGTGCCAGCACCATCGGTCGGGGGAGAGGGAGCACTGAAGCTTTCTTT
>TRBV10-3|TRBD2|TRBJ2-1|-
CAISESTGGSYNEQFF
TGTGCCATCAGTGAGTCAACGGGGGGCTCCTACAATGAGCAGTTCTTC
>TRBV12-3/TRBV12-4|-|TRBJ1-1|-
CASSLNWNTEAFF
TGTGCCAGCAGTTTAAACTGGAACACTGAAGCTTTCTTT
>TRBV18|-|TRBJ1-4|few
CASSPSVADSGEKLFF
TGTGCCAGCTCACCATCCGTGGCCGATTCGGGTGAAAAACTGTTTTTT
>TRBV29-1|-|TRBJ1-6|-
CRLRTGTVGNSPLHF
TGCAGACTTCGAACAGGGACGGTTGGTAATTCACCCCTCCACTTT
>TRBV11-2|TRBD1|TRBJ1-3|-
CASSLDRFTSGNTIYF
TGTGCCAGCAGCTTGGACAGGTTCACATCTGGAAACACCATATATTTT
>TRBV6-6|TRBD1|TRBJ2-2|-
CASSADRAVGELFF
TGTGCCAGCAGTGCTGACAGGGCGGTCGGGGAGCTGTTTTTT
>TRBV10-1|-|TRBJ2-7|once
CATSKEDRPYEQYF
TGCGCCACCAGTAAAGAAGACAGACCCTACGAGCAGTACTTC
>TRBV3-1/TRBV3-2|-|TRBJ1-2|-
CASSQAGVYGYTF
TGTGCCAGCAGCCAAGCCGGAGTCTATGGCTACACCTTC
>TRBV27|TRBD1|TRBJ1-2|-
CASSGTGGRGNYGYTF
TGTGCCAGCAGCGGGACAGGGGGAAGGGGAAACTATGGCTACACCTTC
>TRBV18|-|TRBJ2-7|-
CASSPRTEALGEQYF
TGTGCCAGCTCACCTCGGACAGAGGCCCTCGGCGAGCAGTACTTC
>TRBV18|-|TRBJ1-1|once
CASSPNTGGTEAFF
TGTGCCAGCTCACCTAACACCGGAGGGACTGAAGCTTTCTTT
>TRBV5-1|-|TRBJ1-4|-
CASSLEQSIGQGQLFF
TGCGCCAGCAGCTTGGAGCAGTCAATTGGCCAGGGGCAACTGTTTTTT
>TRBV9|-|TRBJ1-2|-
CASSPGTEGGYTF
TGTGCCAGCAGCCCTGGGACGGAGGGTGGCTACACCTTC
>TRBV7-9|TRBD2|TRBJ2-5|once
CASSPGTSVETQYF
TGTGCCAGCAGCCCAGGGACTAGCGTTGAGACCCAGTACTTC